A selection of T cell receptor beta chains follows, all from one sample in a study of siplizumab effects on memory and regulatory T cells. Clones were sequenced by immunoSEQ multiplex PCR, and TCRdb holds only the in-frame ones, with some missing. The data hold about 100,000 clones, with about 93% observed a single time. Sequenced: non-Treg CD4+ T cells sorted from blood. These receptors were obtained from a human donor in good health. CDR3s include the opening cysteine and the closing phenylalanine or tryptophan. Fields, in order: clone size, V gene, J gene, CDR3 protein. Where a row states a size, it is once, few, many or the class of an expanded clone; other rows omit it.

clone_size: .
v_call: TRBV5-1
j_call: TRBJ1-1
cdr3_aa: CASSSGDRANTEAFF

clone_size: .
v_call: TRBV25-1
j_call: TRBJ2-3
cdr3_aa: CASSGLGDTQYF

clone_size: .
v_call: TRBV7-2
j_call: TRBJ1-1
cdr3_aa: CASSPGPLVNTEAFF

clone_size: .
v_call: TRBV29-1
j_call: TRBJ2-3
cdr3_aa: CSEDDRGTDTQYF

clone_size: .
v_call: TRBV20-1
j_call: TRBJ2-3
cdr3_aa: CSGQGQDTQYF

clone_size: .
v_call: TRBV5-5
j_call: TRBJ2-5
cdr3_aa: CASSQGTGTKTQYF

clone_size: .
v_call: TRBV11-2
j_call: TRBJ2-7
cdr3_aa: CASSRLGEGSYEQYF

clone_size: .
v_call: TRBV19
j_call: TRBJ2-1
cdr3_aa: CASSARTSSYYNEQFF

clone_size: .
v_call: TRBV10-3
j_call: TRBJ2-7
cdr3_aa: CASRQFTYEQYF

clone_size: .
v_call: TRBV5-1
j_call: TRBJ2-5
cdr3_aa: CASSLADIPTETQYF

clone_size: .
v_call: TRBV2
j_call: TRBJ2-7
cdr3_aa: CASSAGGSYEQYF

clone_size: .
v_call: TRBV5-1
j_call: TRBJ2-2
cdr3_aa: CASSLGGNTGELFF

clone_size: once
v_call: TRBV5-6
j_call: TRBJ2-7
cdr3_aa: CASSLYWTGDEQYF

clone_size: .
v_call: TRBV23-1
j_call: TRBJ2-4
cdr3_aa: CASSQSFGQGLPKNIQYF

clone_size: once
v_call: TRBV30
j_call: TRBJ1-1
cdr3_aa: CAWSKGGLRDTEAFF

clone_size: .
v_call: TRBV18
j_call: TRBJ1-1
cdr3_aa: CASSLTPNTEAFF

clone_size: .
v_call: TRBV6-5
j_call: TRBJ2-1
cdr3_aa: CATARDVNEQFF

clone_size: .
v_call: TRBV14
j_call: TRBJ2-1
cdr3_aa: CASSQFDLAGLSYNEQFF

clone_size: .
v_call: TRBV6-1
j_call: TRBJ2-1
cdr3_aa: CASSEYGGGYNEQFF

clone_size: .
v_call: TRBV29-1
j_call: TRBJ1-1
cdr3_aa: CSVYTTDSPSQAFF

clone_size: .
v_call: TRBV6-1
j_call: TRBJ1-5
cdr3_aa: CASSEAFNQPQHF

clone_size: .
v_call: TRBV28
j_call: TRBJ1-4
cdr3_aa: CASSWGRGREKLFF